This T cell receptor (beta chain) was identified during a study of blood T cells in healthy people across ages. The sample providers were healthy Caucasian people from Russia, aged roughly 6 to 90. Using a J-beta primer mix together with a sample-barcoded 5' primer, a second PCR was run for roughly 7 to 11 cycles. CDR3-containing paired-end reads numbered at least 2.5 million in each sample. TCRdb analysed the 5' RACE reads with MiXCR anew, one entry per CDR3 protein. The top ten clones hold about 2.1% of a sample with about 1.8 million distinct CDR3 sequences, around 50% of them seen once. Germline V gene data show CDR1 as SGHKS and CDR2 as YYEKEE (reference sequence). The V gene lost 3 bases and the J gene lost 0 bases, with 14 bases spanning the gap. The CDR3 totals 16 residues.

This sequence originates from a woman in her 40s in good health. The specimen sequenced was blood. The chain recombines TRBV5-5 with TRBJ2-3; weak D call: TRBD2 (5 bases). The CDR3 protein is CASSSGWTSSTDTQYF. The CDR3 nucleotides read TGTGCCAGCAGCTCGGGGTGGACTTCCAGCACAGATACGCAGTATTTT.